What follows is one T cell receptor beta chain and its context. The data originate from a study of T cells in tuberculosis. Study details: The T cells targeted glucose monomycolate, a mycobacterial lipid, via CD1B.

The CDR3 is made up of 12 amino acids. From germline, CDR1 is MNHNY and CDR2 SVGAGI (reference sequence). V shed 4 bases and J shed 2 bases, with 5 bases lying between them. Sequencing was performed with immunoSEQ multiplex PCR; in TCRdb, only in-frame clones are kept and a portion is missing. The data show some 40,000 clones, 95% seen once. The clonotype comes from a donor between 5 and 29 years old with latent tuberculosis or without tuberculosis infection. V usage is TRBV6-6 and J usage is TRBJ2-5, with D perhaps TRBD2 (5 bases). Material for sequencing was PBMCs. CDR3 residues: CASSWTQETQYF. CDR3 bases: TGTGCCAGCAGTTGGACTCAAGAGACCCAGTACTTC.